This T cell receptor (beta chain) came from a study of OX40 agonist ivuxolimab in advanced cancers. Overall study context: It was ivuxolimab, an agonistic anti-OX40 (CD134) antibody, that patients were treated with. Study-level findings and limits: Averaging showed that CD8+ T cells had more expanded clones than CD4+ did.

Points on this clone: No antigen is known for it.

Germline CDR1 MNHNS, CDR2 SASEGT. Trimming took 8 bases from V and 5 from J, leaving 18 bases between them. The CDR3 length is 14 residues. Only in-frame clones appear in the TCRdb table, and some are missing; sequencing was by immunoSEQ multiplex PCR. The sample includes around 46,000 clones, around 89% of them seen just once. This clonotype was sampled from an adult with an advanced solid tumor such as melanoma, head and neck, liver or kidney cancer. The sequencing here drew on CD4+ or CD8+ T cells sorted from blood, taken in a trial of the OX40 agonist ivuxolimab. V and J are TRBV6-1 and TRBJ2-5; tentative D call: TRBD1 (5 bases). The CDR3 region has the DNA TGTGCCAGCCTAGGGGTTCAGGGTCCGGAGACCCAGTACTTC. This translates into CASLGVQGPETQYF.